The 14 T cell receptor beta chains presented below share a single source sample, sequenced in a study of T cell responses to AZD1222 COVID-19 vaccine. Sequencing used immunoSEQ multiplex PCR; TCRdb keeps in-frame clones, though not all of them. The table lists over 150,000 clones, around nine tenths of them singletons, with roughly 1.1% in the top ten. Sequences were derived from peripheral blood, sampled 28 days after the second AZD1222 dose. The receptors stem from an adult who received the AZD1222 COVID-19 vaccine.

This clone was observed a single time. The chain joins TRBV5-4 to TRBJ2-3, with D possibly TRBD1 on 6 matching bases. The V gene lost 0 bases and the J gene lost 2 bases, with 13 bases spanning the gap. CDR1 and CDR2 (germline): SGHNT, YYREEE (reference sequence). The CDR3 is 16 residues long. CDR3: CASSLASGGVTDTQYF. The CDR3 coding sequence is TGTGCCAGCAGCTTGGCCAGTGGGGGCGTCACAGATACGCAGTATTTT.

The table lists this clone with a count of one. The chain combines TRBV5-4 with TRBJ1-2; tentatively, D is TRBD1 (5 bases). V was pared by 1 base and J by 6 bases, with 16 bases between. This CDR3 has 15 residues. The germline V gene has CDR1 SGHNT and CDR2 YYREEE (reference sequence). The CDR3 region is CASSLPGWAVDGYTF. The CDR3 DNA sequence: TGTGCCAGCAGCTTGCCAGGGTGGGCGGTCGATGGCTACACCTTC. The full variable domain, its missing parts supplied by reference TRBV5-4 and TRBJ1-2, is ETGVTQSPTHLIKTRGQQVTLRCSSQSGHNTVSWYQQALGQGPQFIFQYYREEENGRGNFPPRFSGLQFPNYSSELNVNALELDDSALYLCASSLPGWAVDGYTFGSGTRLTVV.

This chain connects TRBV10-3 to TRBJ2-1, with 8 bases identical to TRBD1. The CDR3 loop spans 14 amino acids. In germline, CDR1 is ENHRY, CDR2 SYGVKD. V lost 8 bases to trimming and J lost 0 bases; unmatched junction nucleotides: 3. The CDR3 loop reads CAIVGQGSYNEQFF. For the CDR3, the DNA is TGTGCCATCGTAGGACAGGGCTCCTACAATGAGCAGTTCTTC.

J is TRBJ2-1 and V is TRBV5-1, with D possibly being TRBD1 or TRBD2 (6 bases each). The CDR3 runs 15 residues. Germline lookup yields CDR1 SGHRS and CDR2 YFSETQ. Trimming took off 0 bases at V and 7 bases at J, with 14 bases between the two ends. The CDR3 DNA sequence: TGCGCCAGCAGCTTGGATCCGGGGGCCTCGAATGAGCAGTTCTTC. Its protein product is CASSLDPGASNEQFF.

CDR3 in DNA: TGCGCCAGCAGAGGGACAACGAACACCGGGGAGCTGTTTTTT. It translates to CASRGTTNTGELFF. The genes are TRBV10-2 and TRBJ2-2, with TRBD1 as a possible D gene (6 bases). The germline V gene encodes CDR1 WSHSY and CDR2 SAAADI. This CDR3 contains 14 residues. V was cut by 6 bases and J by 0 bases, with 8 bases left in between.

V and J are TRBV27 and TRBJ2-7; 10 bases map to TRBD1. The J segment lost 2 bases and the V segment lost 0 bases, leaving 1 base of the junction unmatched. This CDR3 is built from 15 residues. Germline lookup yields CDR1 MNHEY and CDR2 SMNVEV (reference sequence). The CDR3 loop is CASSLSDRGPYEQYF. The CDR3 DNA is TGTGCCAGCAGTTTATCTGACAGGGGGCCCTACGAGCAGTACTTC.

The chain couples TRBV19 to TRBJ2-7; 7 bases match TRBD2. Germline CDR1 reads LNHDA; CDR2 reads SQIVND (reference sequence). V lost 10 bases, J lost 5 bases, and 5 bases stayed unmatched. The length of the CDR3 is 11 residues. The CDR3 DNA reads as TGTGCCACCGCGGGGGAAGACGAGCAGTACTTC. Amino acids: CATAGEDEQYF.

The genes are TRBV18 and TRBJ2-7, with TRBD1 matching 11 bases. Unmatched junction bases numbered 1, after V lost 4 bases and J lost 5 bases. Germline CDR1 reads KGHSH; CDR2 reads LQKENI. The CDR3 is 13 residues long. CDR3 region: CASSRGQGDEQYF. DNA of the CDR3: TGTGCCAGCTCACGGGGACAGGGGGACGAGCAGTACTTC.

The chain uses TRBV6-5 and TRBJ1-2; D unclear. Trimming pared 0 bases from V and 8 bases from J, leaving 19 bases between. Germline lookup yields CDR1 MNHEY and CDR2 SVGAGI. The CDR3 is made up of 16 amino acids. The CDR3 sequence is CASSYSSGQAPLGYTF. CDR3 bases: TGTGCCAGCAGTTACTCAAGTGGGCAGGCTCCCTTGGGCTACACCTTC.

The J gene is TRBJ1-1, the V gene TRBV6-2 or TRBV6-3, with D possibly matching TRBD1 (6 bases). Trimming shortened V by 4 bases and J by 4 bases, and 22 bases separated the two germline ends. Per the germline V gene, CDR1 is MNHEY and CDR2 is SVGEGT. The CDR3 loop spans 17 amino acids. This CDR3 reads CASSSTLGGHGTTEAFF. DNA of the CDR3: TGTGCCAGCAGTTCGACCCTGGGGGGGCACGGGACCACTGAAGCTTTCTTT.

J is TRBJ1-2 and V is TRBV27, with 8 bases identical to TRBD1. V was pared by 6 bases and J by 8 bases, with 14 bases of the junction left unmatched. Germline-derived CDR1 and CDR2 are MNHEY and SMNVEV (reference sequence). The CDR3 loop spans 15 amino acids. The CDR3 DNA sequence: TGTGCCAGCAGACCCAGGACAGGGTTGGAGAGCGGCTACACCTTC. Its translation is CASRPRTGLESGYTF.

The chain combines TRBV4-1 with TRBJ1-4; the match to TRBD1 covers 7 bases. Germline loops: CDR1 MGHRA, CDR2 YSYEKL. This CDR3 is 14 amino acids long. The trim removed 4 bases at V and 5 bases at J, leaving 4 bases unmatched. CDR3 in DNA: TGCGCCAGCAGCCTGGGACAGCTAAATGAAAAACTGTTTTTT. Its translation is CASSLGQLNEKLFF.

The chain is built from TRBV12-3 or TRBV12-4 and TRBJ1-5, with D unclear. This CDR3 region has 13 residues. Trimming removed 6 bases from V and 4 bases from J, with 10 bases in between. In nucleotides, the CDR3 is TGTGCCAGCAGCTTCGGTCGGAATCAGCCCCAGCATTTT. It translates to CASSFGRNQPQHF.

This chain connects TRBV19 to TRBJ1-1; 7 nucleotides align to TRBD1. Losses at the gene ends were 5 bases for V and 2 bases for J; bases not matched to a gene: 5. CDR3 length: 14 amino acids. Looked up from germline, CDR1 is LNHDA and CDR2 is SQIVND (reference sequence). The CDR3 coding sequence is TGTGCCAGTAGTCTCCGGGACAGTAACACTGAAGCTTTCTTT. It codes for CASSLRDSNTEAFF. The variable domain in full, with the rest retrieved from reference TRBV19 and TRBJ1-1, is DGGITQSPKYLFRKEGQNVTLSCEQNLNHDAMYWYRQDPGQGLRLIYYSQIVNDFQKGDIAEGYSVSREKKESFPLTVTSAQKNPTAFYLCASSLRDSNTEAFFGQGTRLTVV.